This T cell receptor beta chain was identified during a study of cytomegalovirus exposure and HLA in healthy donors. For the study at large: Earlier, 95 million to 120 million unique TCR beta sequences were recovered from roughly 180 million T cells by an analysis.

Study-level points and caveats: What TCR beta sequences reportedly achieved was accurate prediction of HLA-A and HLA-B alleles in most subjects. V- and J-gene trimming in TCR beta was tied to a missense DCLRE1C variant by an analysis performed later.

Each donor's status was that of a healthy bone marrow donor. To note about this clone: Its target is not known.

Per germline, CDR1 MNHEY and CDR2 SVGAGI. The CDR3 consists of 14 residues. Trimming cost V 4 bases and J 2 bases, with 6 bases left between them. The PCR employed 60 Vbeta primers together with 13 Jbeta primers. Data came from immunoSEQ multiplex PCR; TCRdb stores just in-frame clones and leaves some out. This table holds roughly 81,000 clones, 70% to 80% found once. The TCR was taken from a man aged 25-45 years in good health and CMV-seronegative. The chain has TRBV6-5 and TRBJ2-6, with D possibly TRBD2 on 6 matching bases. Input material: PBMCs. CDR3 sequence (DNA): TGTGCCAGCAGTTGGAGGGCTGGGGCCAACGTCCTGACTTTC. This sequence encodes CASSWRAGANVLTF.